Each of the 8 T cell receptor beta chains below was sequenced from the same sample in a study of CD8+CD57+ T cells in acquired aplastic anemia. Genomic DNA provided the template from which TCR beta VDJ and CDR3 profiles were obtained. TCRdb reprocessed the reads via MiXCR and lists one record per CDR3 protein. Altogether 250,000 or so distinct CDR3 sequences are present, around half being singletons, with the ten largest covering 7.8%. Sequenced patients had shown CD8+CD57+ cell expansion by flow cytometry. Sequencing used sorted CD4+, CD8+, or CD8+CD57+ T cells (not recorded which) from PBMCs. These receptor sequences come from a human donor with aplastic anemia.

The J gene is TRBJ2-1, the V gene TRBV20-1; D is unresolved. The germline V gene has CDR1 DFQATT and CDR2 SNEGSKA (reference sequence). The germline V and J ends were trimmed by 3 bases and 7 bases, with 7 bases remaining between them. This CDR3 has 11 residues. The DNA of the CDR3 is TGCAGTGCTAGGCCGGAGAATGAGCAGTTCTTC. Protein: CSARPENEQFF.

J is TRBJ2-2 and V is TRBV6-1; D call uncertain. Germline CDR1 is MNHNS and CDR2 is SASEGT. V gave up 4 bases and J gave up 5 bases, with 8 bases separating them. The CDR3 spans 13 residues. CDR3 sequence reads: CASSASSTGELFF. Written as DNA, the CDR3 is TGTGCCAGCAGTGCCTCTAGTACCGGGGAGCTGTTTTTT.

Worth noting for this clonotype: A much larger clone is a single base away; this may be a read error. The chain uses TRBV6-5 and TRBJ2-7; no definite D call. V was trimmed by 2 bases and J by 2 bases, leaving 7 bases between them. The CDR3 sequence is 13 residues long. Looked up from germline, CDR1 is MNHEY and CDR2 is SVGAGI. DNA for the CDR3: TGTGCCAGCAGTTACGTTTTCGCCTACGAGCAGTACTTC. Translation gives CASSYVFAYEQYF.

This clonotype has more than one count but fewer than ten. V and J are TRBV9 and TRBJ2-3; 8 bases line up with TRBD2. The germline V gene encodes CDR1 SGDLS and CDR2 YYNGEE. The V gene end was trimmed by 5 bases and the J gene end by 2 bases; junction bases not matched to a gene: 4. The CDR3 totals 14 residues. The CDR3 DNA reads TGTGCCAGCAGTACACTAGCGGTCACAGATACGCAGTATTTT. As protein: CASSTLAVTDTQYF.

This clonotype was observed many times. This rearrangement joins TRBV11-2 to TRBJ1-4; no clear D gene. CDR1 and CDR2 (germline): SGHAT, FQNNGV. Deletions cut 0 bases from V and 6 bases from J, with 8 bases between. This CDR3 has 14 residues. In nucleotides, the CDR3 is TGTGCCAGCAGCTTAGAACCAGGAGATGAAAAACTGTTTTTT. Its translation: CASSLEPGDEKLFF. Complete variable domain (other parts from reference TRBV11-2 and TRBJ1-4): EAGVAQSPRYKIIEKRQSVAFWCNPISGHATLYWYQQILGQGPKLLIQFQNNGVVDDSQLPKDRFSAERLKGVDSTLKIQPAKLEDSAVYLCASSLEPGDEKLFFGSGTQLSVL.

This clonotype has a handful of counts. The DNA for the CDR3 is TGTGCCATCAGTGAGTCTAGCGGGGGCCGCACAGATACGCAGTATTTT. It codes for CAISESSGGRTDTQYF. The rearrangement links TRBV10-3 to TRBJ2-3, with 9 bases aligning to TRBD2. The J segment lost 1 base and the V segment lost 0 bases, leaving 2 bases of the junction unmatched. CDR1 ENHRY and CDR2 SYGVKD come from the germline V gene. CDR3 length: 16 amino acids.

The chain is built from TRBV6-2 or TRBV6-3 and TRBJ2-3, with TRBD2 identical over 9 bases. The V gene's germline CDR1 is MNHEY and CDR2 SVGEGT. V shed 4 bases and J 4 bases; nucleotides not matched to a gene: 3. This CDR3 region has 14 residues. The CDR3 here is CASSSGTSPDTQYF. The CDR3 nucleotides are TGTGCCAGCAGTTCCGGGACTAGCCCAGATACGCAGTATTTT.

The chain combines TRBV7-9 with TRBJ2-5, with D tentatively TRBD1 (6 bases). V lost 2 bases to trimming and J lost 9 bases, with 22 bases between them. Germline V gene lookup returns CDR1 SEHNR and CDR2 FQNEAQ (reference sequence). The CDR3 length is 16 residues. Here the CDR3 DNA reads TGTGCCAGCAGCTTACTTCCTACGACAGGTCAGATGGCCCAGTACTTC. As protein: CASSLLPTTGQMAQYF.